These T cell receptor beta chains were read from a single sample in a study of CD8 T cells in Susac syndrome. Each CDR3 protein gets one entry after TCRdb re-called the immunoSEQ multiplex PCR reads with MiXCR. The sample carries a few hundred thousand distinct CDR3 sequences, about 95% recorded once. The sample was CD4+ T cells from PBMCs. The origin of the receptors is a human donor with multiple sclerosis. Both conserved end residues are part of each CDR3. D genes are given only for firm matches.

TRBJ2-3,.,TRBV29-1,CSVGGYTDTQYF,TGCAGCGTTGGGGGCTACACAGATACGCAGTATTTT
TRBJ2-5,.,TRBV3-1,CASSQEGGEYF,TGTGCCAGCAGCCAAGAGGGCGGGGAGTACTTC
TRBJ2-2,.,TRBV2,CASSGSAPNTGELFF,TGTGCCAGCAGTGGCTCAGCGCCGAACACCGGGGAGCTGTTTTTT
TRBJ1-2,.,TRBV6-5,CASSRRQKGDYTF,TGTGCCAGCAGTAGACGGCAAAAGGGCGACTACACCTTC
TRBJ1-6,TRBD1,TRBV7-2,CASSFGTGNSPLHF,TGTGCCAGCAGCTTTGGGACAGGGAATTCACCCCTCCACTTT
TRBJ1-4,.,TRBV9,CASSVGPGAREKLFF,TGTGCCAGCAGCGTAGGTCCGGGGGCTAGGGAAAAACTGTTTTTT
TRBJ2-7,.,TRBV30,CAWSEGVYEQYF,TGTGCCTGGAGTGAAGGGGTTTACGAGCAGTACTTC
TRBJ2-5,TRBD2,TRBV3-1,CASSQIPGGTSGGTCYF,TGTGCCAGCAGCCAGATACCAGGGGGGACTAGCGGGGGCACCTGCTACTTC
TRBJ2-7,.,TRBV10-3,CAITLRDYEQYF,TGTGCCATAACGCTCAGGGACTACGAGCAGTACTTC
TRBJ2-1,.,TRBV11-2,CASSLDSHEQFF,TGTGCCAGCAGCTTGGACTCGCATGAGCAGTTCTTC